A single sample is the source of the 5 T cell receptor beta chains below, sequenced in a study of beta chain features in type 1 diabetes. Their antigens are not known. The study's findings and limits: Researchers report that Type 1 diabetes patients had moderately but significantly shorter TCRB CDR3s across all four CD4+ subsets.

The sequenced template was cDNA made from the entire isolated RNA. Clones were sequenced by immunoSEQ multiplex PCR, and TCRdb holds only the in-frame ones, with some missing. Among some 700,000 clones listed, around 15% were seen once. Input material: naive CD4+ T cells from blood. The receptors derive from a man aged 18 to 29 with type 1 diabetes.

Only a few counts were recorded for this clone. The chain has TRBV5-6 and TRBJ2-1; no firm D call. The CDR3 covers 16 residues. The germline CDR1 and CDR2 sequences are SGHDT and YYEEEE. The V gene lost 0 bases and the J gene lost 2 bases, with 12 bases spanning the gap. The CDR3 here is CASSLVRLQTYNEQFF. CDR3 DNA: TGTGCCAGCAGCTTGGTTCGGCTCCAAACCTACAATGAGCAGTTCTTC.

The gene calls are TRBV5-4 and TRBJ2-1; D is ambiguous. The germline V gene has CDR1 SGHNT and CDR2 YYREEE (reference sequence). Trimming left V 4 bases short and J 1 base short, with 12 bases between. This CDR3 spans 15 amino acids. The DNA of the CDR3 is TGTGCCAGCAGCATACAAGACGGATCCTACAATGAGCAGTTCTTC. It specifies CASSIQDGSYNEQFF.

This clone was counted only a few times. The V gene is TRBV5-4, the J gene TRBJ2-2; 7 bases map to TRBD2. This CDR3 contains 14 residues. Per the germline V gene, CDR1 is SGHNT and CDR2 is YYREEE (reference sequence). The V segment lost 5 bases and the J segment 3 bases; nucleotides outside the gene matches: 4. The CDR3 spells CASSPAGDTGELFF. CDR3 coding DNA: TGTGCCAGCAGTCCGGCGGGGGACACCGGGGAGCTGTTTTTT.

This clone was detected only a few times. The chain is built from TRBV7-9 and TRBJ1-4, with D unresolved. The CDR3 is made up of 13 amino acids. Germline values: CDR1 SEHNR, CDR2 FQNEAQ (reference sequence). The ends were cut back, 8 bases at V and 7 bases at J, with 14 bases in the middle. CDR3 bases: TGTGCCAGCGTGGGCCTCGGGAGTGAAAAACTGTTTTTT. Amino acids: CASVGLGSEKLFF. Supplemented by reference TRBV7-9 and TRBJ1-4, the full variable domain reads DTGVSQNPRHKITKRGQNVTFRCDPISEHNRLYWYRQTLGQGPEFLTYFQNEAQLEKSRLLSDRFSAERPKGSFSTLEIQRTEQGDSAMYLCASVGLGSEKLFFGSGTQLSVL.

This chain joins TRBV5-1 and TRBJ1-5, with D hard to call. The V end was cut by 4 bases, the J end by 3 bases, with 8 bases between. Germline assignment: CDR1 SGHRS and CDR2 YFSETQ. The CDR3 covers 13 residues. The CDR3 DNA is TGCGCCAGCAGCCACGGGGACAATCAGCCCCAGCATTTT. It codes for CASSHGDNQPQHF.